This T cell receptor (beta chain) was captured by sequencing in a study of blood T cell repertoires in COVID-19. Study-level background: Material from acute and convalescent COVID-19 was sourced from the United States, Italy and Spain. In each case, the material was cDNA or gDNA derived from T cells, B-cell-depleted T cells, or PBMCs.

The CDR3 contains 15 residues. V lost 4 bases, J lost 4 bases, and 16 bases lay in between. Germline CDR1 reads SQVTM; CDR2 reads ANQGSEA. Per the original methods: How many nucleated cells were present was estimated from reference gene primer amplification. Data came from immunoSEQ multiplex PCR; TCRdb stores just in-frame clones and leaves some out. V and J calls and clone size come straight from that table; D and trimming were deduced from the DNA. This table holds around 42,000 clones, roughly three quarters found once. The chain joins TRBV29-1 to TRBJ1-4; no clear D gene. The sequenced sample consisted of peripheral blood. This clonotype originated in a man between 70 and 80 years old with active or convalescent COVID-19. In nucleotides, the CDR3 is TGCAGCGTTGGCGGATCCGAGAATAATAATGAAAAACTGTTTTTT. Protein product: CSVGGSENNNEKLFF.